This paragraph covers one T cell receptor beta chain sequence. This sample is drawn from a study of blood T cell repertoires in COVID-19. The wider study: Samples came from the United States, Italy and Spain, spanning acute and convalescent COVID-19. Nucleic acid was either cDNA or gDNA, and it came from T cells, B-cell-depleted T cells, or PBMCs.

Per the authors' pipeline: Reference gene primer amplification gave estimated nucleated cell counts. Produced via immunoSEQ multiplex PCR; TCRdb's table is partial and in-frame only. D and trimming come from the DNA, and the V and J calls and clone size come from that table. The table has 50,000 to 70,000 clones, 84% seen once. Trimming took 2 bases from V and 6 from J; bases not matched to a gene: 7. Germline V gives CDR1 MGHRA, CDR2 YSYEKL. The CDR3 length is 16 residues. The sequencing sample was made of peripheral blood. V and J are TRBV4-1 and TRBJ2-2; 9 bases map to TRBD1. The clonotype originates from a man between 70 and 80 years old with active COVID-19. CDR3 nucleotides: TGCGCCAGCAGCCAACTCGGACAGGGGAGGTCCGGGGAGCTGTTTTTT. The encoded protein is CASSQLGQGRSGELFF.